This TCR beta chain was obtained from a study of Graves' ophthalmopathy and Graves' hyperthyroidism. Study-level results: Using a 13-signature model, the authors split ophthalmopathy from stable hyperthyroidism, with roughly 91% sensitivity and about 80% specificity.

Participants with hyperthyroidism, aged 18 to 65, were newly diagnosed with under 2 months' duration. This CDR3 spans 13 amino acids. V lost 2 bases to trimming and J lost 9 bases, with 13 bases between them. Looked up from germline, CDR1 is SNHLY and CDR2 is FYNNEI. RNA served as the template for amplifying TCR beta CDR3 regions. RT-PCR in the first round used HTBI primers; a second-round multiplex PCR followed. TCRdb re-called the multiplex PCR reads with MiXCR, one entry per CDR3 protein. The repertoire includes about 550,000 distinct CDR3 sequences, approximately 35% of them detected once, and around 4% sits in the top ten. This clonotype was seen at least ten times. Its antigen is unknown.

Sample: peripheral blood or thyroid tissue (not recorded which). This sequence was found in an adult man with Graves' hyperthyroidism. The rearrangement links TRBV2 to TRBJ1-1; no clear D. The CDR3 is CASSEKARGKAFF. CDR3 DNA: TGTGCCAGCAGTGAAAAGGCCCGGGGAAAAGCTTTCTTT.